The entry that follows covers one T cell receptor beta chain sequence. Its antigen is still unknown. Several immunoSEQ plates held equal portions of the genomic DNA taken from each subset. The data were produced by immunoSEQ multiplex PCR, yet TCRdb's version contains in-frame clones alone and is incomplete. The data show 1.6 million or so clones, approximately 98.5% seen once. Germline V gives CDR1 MNHNS, CDR2 SASEGT. V shed 4 bases and J 1 base; nucleotides not matched to a gene: 4. The CDR3 runs 15 residues. This record belongs to a study of shared clonotypes between healthy human individuals. General study points: In contrast to clonotypes shared by all four donors, non-shared clonotypes had lower generation probabilities.

The rearrangement joins TRBV6-1 to TRBJ2-3, with 8 bases fitting TRBD2. The receptor's source is a young man in good health. Specimen: naive CD4+ T cells sorted from blood. Subset: CD45RA+ positively selected. CDR3 residues: CASSVFGGGTDTQYF. In nucleotides, the CDR3 is TGTGCCAGCAGTGTATTCGGGGGGGGCACAGATACGCAGTATTTT.